The rows below give T cell receptor beta chains drawn from one sample of a study of control samples from healthy donors and cancer patients. Some clones are missing from TCRdb's copy, which holds only in-frame ones; the method was immunoSEQ multiplex PCR. The sample includes about 100,000 clones, about 85% seen only once; the top ten take approximately 19%. Sequenced: blood. These receptors were collected from a man aged 25 to 40 in good health. CDR3s include the opening cysteine and the closing phenylalanine or tryptophan. D genes are given only for firm matches. A row's size may be missing; if present it is once, few, many or a size class.

V gene	D gene	J gene	clone size	CDR3 protein	CDR3 DNA
TRBV18	-	TRBJ2-5	once	CASSLQETQYF	TGTGCCAGCTCACTTCAAGAGACCCAGTACTTC
TRBV6-1	-	TRBJ1-5	-	CASSDAFSIKPQHF	TGTGCCAGCAGTGACGCGTTTTCAATCAAACCCCAGCATTTT
TRBV5-6	-	TRBJ1-5	-	CASSSQGFGPQHF	TGTGCCAGCAGCTCGCAGGGATTCGGGCCCCAGCATTTT
TRBV3-1/TRBV3-2	-	TRBJ2-5	-	CASSRTWDAKETQYF	TGTGCCAGCAGCCGCACTTGGGACGCCAAAGAGACCCAGTACTTC
TRBV11-2	TRBD2	TRBJ2-1	few	CASSLDRLAGFYNEQFF	TGTGCCAGCAGCTTAGACCGGTTAGCGGGGTTTTACAATGAGCAGTTCTTC
TRBV5-6	-	TRBJ2-2	-	CASSVVDPGRSTGELFF	TGTGCCAGCAGCGTGGTGGATCCGGGACGCAGCACCGGGGAGCTGTTTTTT
TRBV5-1	-	TRBJ1-2	-	CASSPGQRGYTF	TGCGCCAGCAGCCCAGGACAGCGGGGCTACACCTTC
TRBV7-9	-	TRBJ1-1	-	CASSLTGSTEAFF	TGTGCCAGCAGCCTAACAGGGAGCACTGAAGCTTTCTTT
TRBV6-5	-	TRBJ2-7	-	CASRGTYEQYF	TGTGCCAGCAGGGGGACATACGAGCAGTACTTC
TRBV30	-	TRBJ1-4	-	CAWAPGINEKLFF	TGTGCCTGGGCCCCAGGGATTAATGAAAAACTGTTTTTT
TRBV27	TRBD1	TRBJ1-6	-	CASRDRDRDSPLHF	TGTGCCAGCAGGGACAGGGATCGAGATTCACCCCTCCACTTT
TRBV5-1	-	TRBJ1-4	once	CASSHGDSSGEKLFF	TGCGCCAGCAGCCATGGGGACTCCTCGGGGGAAAAACTGTTTTTT
TRBV19	-	TRBJ1-5	once	CASTMGGSNQPQHF	TGTGCCAGCACCATGGGGGGGAGCAATCAGCCCCAGCATTTT
TRBV9	TRBD1	TRBJ1-4	few	CASSFRTGSSEKLFF	TGTGCCAGCAGCTTCCGGACAGGCTCTAGTGAAAAACTGTTTTTT
TRBV5-4	TRBD2	TRBJ2-6	-	CASRGGAGANVLTF	TGTGCCAGCCGGGGGGGGGCTGGGGCCAACGTCCTGACTTTC
TRBV30	-	TRBJ1-2	-	CAWRLNPNYGYTF	TGTGCCTGGAGGTTGAATCCTAACTATGGCTACACCTTC
TRBV19	-	TRBJ1-6	-	CASSIFPTMTELNSPLHF	TGTGCCAGTAGTATATTCCCTACAATGACGGAATTGAATTCACCCCTCCACTTT
TRBV12-3/TRBV12-4	-	TRBJ2-1	once	CASSLLDENEQFF	TGTGCCAGCAGTTTGCTAGACGAGAATGAGCAGTTCTTC
TRBV10-3	-	TRBJ2-1	once	CATDEGHNEQFF	TGTGCCACCGACGAGGGGCACAATGAGCAGTTCTTC
TRBV4-2	-	TRBJ1-6	-	CASSHPDSNSPLHF	TGTGCCAGCAGCCATCCGGACAGCAATTCACCCCTCCACTTT
TRBV3-1/TRBV3-2	-	TRBJ1-4	-	CASSPYGGKGKLFF	TGTGCCAGCAGCCCATACGGGGGAAAGGGAAAACTGTTTTTT
TRBV5-1	-	TRBJ1-2	-	CASSLPDSNYGYTF	TGCGCCAGCAGCTTGCCGGACAGTAACTATGGCTACACCTTC
TRBV7-3	-	TRBJ1-6	-	CASSPSGLYNSPLHF	TGTGCCAGCAGCCCAAGCGGGCTTTATAATTCACCCCTCCACTTT
TRBV5-1	TRBD1	TRBJ2-2	-	CASSPRTGGNGELFF	TGCGCCAGCAGCCCGAGAACAGGGGGCAACGGGGAGCTGTTTTTT
TRBV6-4	-	TRBJ1-2	once	CASRGREPLLGYTF	TGTGCCAGCAGGGGAAGGGAACCCCTTCTGGGCTACACCTTC
TRBV2	-	TRBJ1-2	once	CASSMRGSNYGYTF	TGTGCCAGCAGTATGAGGGGATCTAACTATGGCTACACCTTC
TRBV19	-	TRBJ2-3	-	CASSIRQGLKDTQYF	TGTGCCAGTAGTATACGGCAGGGTCTTAAAGATACGCAGTATTTT
TRBV7-3	TRBD2	TRBJ2-3	-	CASSGASGIDTQYF	TGTGCCAGCAGCGGGGCTAGCGGGATAGATACGCAGTATTTT
TRBV11-2	-	TRBJ1-2	-	CASSLGTVNYGYTF	TGTGCCAGCAGCTTAGGGACGGTTAACTATGGCTACACCTTC
TRBV30	-	TRBJ1-3	-	CAWSKRAGNTIYF	TGTGCCTGGAGTAAGAGGGCTGGAAACACCATATATTTT
TRBV11-2	TRBD1	TRBJ1-1	-	CATRGREGTEAFF	TGTGCCACCAGGGGGCGAGAGGGCACTGAAGCTTTCTTT
TRBV5-6	-	TRBJ2-3	-	CASSLRLGRDTQYF	TGTGCCAGCAGCTTGAGGCTGGGCAGAGATACGCAGTATTTT
TRBV5-6	TRBD1	TRBJ1-1	-	CASSNFLGTANTEAFF	TGTGCCAGCAGCAATTTTCTAGGGACAGCGAACACTGAAGCTTTCTTT
TRBV27	-	TRBJ1-2	-	CASSLTSNYGYTF	TGTGCCAGCAGCCTGACGTCTAACTATGGCTACACCTTC
TRBV28	-	TRBJ1-1	-	CASPRNRDGTEAFF	TGTGCCAGCCCCCGGAACCGGGATGGCACTGAAGCTTTCTTT
TRBV5-8	-	TRBJ1-6	once	CASSSQGANSPLHF	TGTGCCAGCAGCTCCCAGGGAGCTAATTCACCCCTCCACTTT
TRBV5-5	-	TRBJ2-1	-	CASSFLSGSSYNEQFF	TGTGCCAGCAGCTTTTTATCAGGGAGCTCCTACAATGAGCAGTTCTTC
TRBV7-6	-	TRBJ1-1	-	CASSLAGSMNTEAFF	TGTGCCAGCAGCTTAGCTGGGTCCATGAACACTGAAGCTTTCTTT
TRBV18	-	TRBJ2-2	-	CASSFGASTGELFF	TGTGCCAGCTCGTTCGGGGCGTCCACCGGGGAGCTGTTTTTT
TRBV2	-	TRBJ1-6	-	CASSDPSVGGSSYNSPLHF	TGTGCCAGCAGTGATCCTTCGGTGGGCGGCAGCTCCTATAATTCACCCCTCCACTTT
TRBV14	-	TRBJ1-3	-	CASSQWGRRVPDSGNTIYF	TGTGCCAGCAGCCAATGGGGAAGACGGGTCCCAGACTCTGGAAACACCATATATTTT
TRBV11-3	TRBD1	TRBJ1-1	-	CASSLDGTGKAFF	TGTGCCAGCAGCTTAGACGGGACAGGGAAGGCTTTCTTT
TRBV19	-	TRBJ1-1	-	CASSIQGNAEAFF	TGTGCCAGTAGTATTCAGGGGAACGCTGAAGCTTTCTTT
TRBV5-6	-	TRBJ1-2	-	CASSFYYGYTF	TGTGCCAGCAGCTTTTATTATGGCTACACCTTC
TRBV28	-	TRBJ1-4	-	CASSPPVRVGEKLFF	TGTGCCAGCAGTCCTCCAGTAAGGGTAGGGGAAAAACTGTTTTTT
TRBV9	TRBD1	TRBJ1-4	-	CASSPRTGGGEKLFF	TGTGCCAGCAGCCCCCGGACAGGGGGCGGTGAAAAACTGTTTTTT
TRBV30	-	TRBJ1-4	-	CAWSVLTGKGHGEKLFF	TGTGCCTGGAGTGTATTAACAGGGAAGGGCCACGGTGAAAAACTGTTTTTT
TRBV7-9	-	TRBJ1-1	-	CASSSLSGGWNTEAFF	TGTGCCAGCAGCTCATTGAGCGGGGGCTGGAACACTGAAGCTTTCTTT